This is a list of T cell receptor beta chains from one sample in a study of blood T cells in healthy people across ages. Each CDR3 protein gets one entry after TCRdb re-called the 5' RACE reads with MiXCR. In the table there are around 1,500,000 distinct CDR3 sequences, 25% to 30% of which are singletons. The sample comprised blood. These receptors came from a woman aged 25 to 39 in good health. Both conserved end residues are trimmed from each CDR3.

ASRDYPYQETQY	12	TRBJ2-5	TRBV11-2
ASSSPPGTSGKVDNEQF	17	TRBJ2-1	TRBV7-6
ASSFEQVTGELF	12	TRBJ2-2	TRBV5-1
ASSLRSATYGEQF	13	TRBJ2-1	TRBV3-1
ASSPGAKQTQY	11	TRBJ2-5	TRBV7-9
SARDRRATNEKLF	13	TRBJ1-4	TRBV20-1
ASTVGRVSSYEQY	13	TRBJ2-7	TRBV6-2/TRBV6-3
ASSSHGGARIYEQY	14	TRBJ2-7	TRBV28
ASSLRGGENTDTQY	14	TRBJ2-3	TRBV7-2
ASMGRREGQYYGYT	14	TRBJ1-2	TRBV25-1
ASSPGQGADIQY	12	TRBJ2-4	TRBV3-1
SATGRSGHYGYT	12	TRBJ1-2	TRBV20-1
ASGGGRSPYGYT	12	TRBJ1-2	TRBV6-1
ASSPGQDLNYGYT	13	TRBJ1-2	TRBV12-3/TRBV12-4
ASSLGLGLDTQY	12	TRBJ2-3	TRBV5-1
ASSSRDYNYGYT	12	TRBJ1-2	TRBV5-4
ASSWDSHPPQH	11	TRBJ1-5	TRBV12-3/TRBV12-4
ASGQMRLAGLYEQY	14	.	TRBV11-2
AISGGQGTSYEQY	13	TRBJ2-7	TRBV10-3
ASSLDQAGRTQY	12	.	TRBV11-2
ASSRLANYNEQF	12	TRBJ2-1	TRBV19